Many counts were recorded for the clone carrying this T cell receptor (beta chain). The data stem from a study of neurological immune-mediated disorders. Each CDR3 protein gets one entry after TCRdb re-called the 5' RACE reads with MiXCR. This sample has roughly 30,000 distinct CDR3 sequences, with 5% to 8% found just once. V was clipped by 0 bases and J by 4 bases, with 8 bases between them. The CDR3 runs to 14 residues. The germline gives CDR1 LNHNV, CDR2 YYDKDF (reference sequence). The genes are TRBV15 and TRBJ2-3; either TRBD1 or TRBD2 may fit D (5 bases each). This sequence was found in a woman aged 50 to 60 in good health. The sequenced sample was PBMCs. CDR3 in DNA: TGTGCCACCAGCAGAGATCTGGGACCAGATACGCAGTATTTT. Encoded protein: CATSRDLGPDTQYF.